This T cell receptor (beta chain) was identified during a study of monozygotic twins with inflammatory bowel disease. Remarks on this clonotype: What it recognizes is unknown.

The V gene's germline CDR1 is SEHNR and CDR2 FQNEAQ (reference sequence). The CDR3 is made up of 16 amino acids. With approximately 16 and 10 cycles respectively, two nested PCRs were carried out on TCRalpha and TCRbeta cDNA. TCRdb derives one entry per CDR3 protein from the 5' RACE reads, leaving out DNA. Its clone listing holds approximately 400,000 distinct CDR3 sequences. Study findings and constraints: None of the different T cell subtypes could be distinguished from one another. IBD patients shared fewer clonotypes with other individuals than healthy twins, especially patients with disease activity signs.

The chain couples TRBV7-9 to TRBJ2-3. What was sequenced was blood. This sequence was found in a human donor with ulcerative colitis or Crohn's disease, or a healthy co-twin of an affected twin (not recorded which). The CDR3: CASSSFGRFSTDTQYF.